A selection of T cell receptor beta chains follows, all from one sample in a study of shared T cell receptors in the human thymus. The repertoire was sequenced with immunoSEQ multiplex PCR; TCRdb's copy has only in-frame clones and lacks some. Among 720,000 or so clones listed, roughly 88% were seen once. This sample was also put to use in a study of human thymus T cells.

Sequenced: thymocytes. All receptors come from a girl less than two years old with a congenital heart defect. The CDR3 runs from the conserved cysteine through the conserved F or W. A D gene is named only where the DNA matches it firmly. Rows may omit the clone size; those that give it use once, few, many or a size class.

D | J | V | size | DNA | CDR3
. | TRBJ1-5 | TRBV19 | once | TGTGCCAGTAGTATAGATAGGGGTAGCAATCAGCCCCAGCATTTT | CASSIDRGSNQPQHF
TRBD1 | TRBJ1-3 | TRBV7-9 | . | TGTGCCAGCAGCCCGGACAGGGGCTATGGAAACACCATATATTTT | CASSPDRGYGNTIYF
. | TRBJ1-2 | TRBV6-1 | . | TGTGCCACCGGGGGCTACACCTTC | CATGGYTF
TRBD1 | TRBJ1-2 | TRBV11-2 | . | TGTGCCAGCGGAGGACAGGGAGTCTCTTTAGGCCATGGCTACACCTTC | CASGGQGVSLGHGYTF
TRBD2 | TRBJ2-7 | TRBV9 | . | TGTGCCAGCAGCTCACCGGGAGGGTGGGCCAGCTCCTACGAGCAGTACTTC | CASSSPGGWASSYEQYF
TRBD1 | TRBJ2-6 | TRBV5-1 | few | TGCGCCAGCAGAACAGAACCGGGACAGGTACTCTCTGGGGCCAACGTCCTGACTTTC | CASRTEPGQVLSGANVLTF
. | TRBJ1-1 | TRBV6-1 | . | TGTGCCAGCAGTGAAAGGATAGACAGGATACTGCCAGCTTTCTTT | CASSERIDRILPAFF
. | TRBJ2-3 | TRBV14 | few | TGTGCCAGCAGCCAAGAGCTCTACACAGATACGCAGTATTTT | CASSQELYTDTQYF
. | TRBJ1-5 | TRBV5-1 | few | TGCGCCAGCAGCTTGGGGCCACCGCCCCAGGGCGGCAATCAGCCCCAGCATTTT | CASSLGPPPQGGNQPQHF
. | TRBJ2-4 | TRBV15 | . | TGTGCCACCAGCAGAGCACCCACTACAGGGCTGGAAAACATTCAGTACTTC | CATSRAPTTGLENIQYF
. | TRBJ2-1 | TRBV27 | . | TGTGCCAGCACCCGACTTAGGGGGGGGGTAATCTACAATGAGCAGTTCTTC | CASTRLRGGVIYNEQFF
. | TRBJ1-1 | TRBV29-1 | . | TGCAGCGTTGTCGGGGCTGAAGCTTTCTTT | CSVVGAEAFF
TRBD1 | TRBJ1-2 | TRBV7-2 | . | TGTGCCAGCAGCTTAGTTAGGGACAGGCATGGCTACACCTTC | CASSLVRDRHGYTF
. | TRBJ1-1 | TRBV2 | . | TGTGCCAGCAGTAAATCGCCGGGACATTATTTTCTGGAATCCCAAGCTTTCTTT | CASSKSPGHYFLESQAFF
TRBD2 | TRBJ2-3 | TRBV5-1 | . | TGCGCCAGCAGCTTGATGGGGTCACTAATCTCTAGCGGGGGGCCTCCCAGGAGCACAGATACGCAGTATTTT | CASSLMGSLISSGGPPRSTDTQYF
TRBD1 | TRBJ1-3 | TRBV4-1 | . | TGCGCCAGCAGCCAAGGAAGGGACAGAGACTTCTTCAGCTACTCTGGAAACACCATATATTTT | CASSQGRDRDFFSYSGNTIYF
. | TRBJ2-5 | TRBV30 | few | TGTGCCTGGAGTAGCAGGCAAGAGACCCAGTACTTC | CAWSSRQETQYF
TRBD2 | TRBJ2-1 | TRBV6-5 | . | TGTGCCAGCAGTTACCGGACTAGCGGCAATGAGCAGTTCTTC | CASSYRTSGNEQFF
. | TRBJ2-2 | TRBV27 | . | TGTGCCAGCAGTTTATTCGAACGGATGAGCACCGGGGAGCTGCTTTTT | CASSLFERMSTGELLF
. | TRBJ1-1 | TRBV7-4 | . | TGTGCCAGCAGCACCGCGGGGGACACTGAAGCTTTCTTT | CASSTAGDTEAFF
. | TRBJ2-1 | TRBV10-2 | . | TGCGCCAGCAGGGAACAGGGGACTGGGGTCTACAATGAGCAGTTCTTC | CASREQGTGVYNEQFF
. | TRBJ1-2 | TRBV27 | . | TGTGCCAGCAGTTTATCGGTTCGAGAGAAGAGGAACTATGGCTACACCTTC | CASSLSVREKRNYGYTF
. | TRBJ1-2 | TRBV28 | . | TGTGCCAGCAGTTCAGGACCAGTATCCCCGGGACAAAATAACTATGGCTACACCTTC | CASSSGPVSPGQNNYGYTF
TRBD1 | TRBJ1-6 | TRBV6-5 | . | TGTGCCAGCAGGGCAAGGGGGCCGTATAATTCACCCCTCCACTTT | CASRARGPYNSPLHF
. | TRBJ2-6 | TRBV5-5 | . | TGTGCCAGCAGCTTGGCTCCGACTACGCGGGGGGCCAACGTCCTGACTTTC | CASSLAPTTRGANVLTF
TRBD1 | TRBJ2-7 | TRBV4-1 | . | TGCGCCAGCAGCCAGGCCGGGACAGAGACCTCCTACGAGCAGTACTTC | CASSQAGTETSYEQYF
. | TRBJ1-1 | TRBV28 | . | TGTGCCAGCAGCTTTCCGACGGGGAACACTGAAGCTTTCTTT | CASSFPTGNTEAFF
. | TRBJ2-4 | TRBV27 | . | TGTGCCAGCAGTGGGGGACTAGCCAAAAACATTCAGTACTTC | CASSGGLAKNIQYF
TRBD1 | TRBJ2-1 | TRBV6-1 | . | TGTGCCAGCAGTCAAGGGCATACCGGGACAGGGTTTGATGAGCAGTTCTTC | CASSQGHTGTGFDEQFF
. | TRBJ2-4 | TRBV7-3 | . | TGTGCCAGCAGCGTTACAGGAAGAAAAAACATTCAGTACTTC | CASSVTGRKNIQYF
TRBD1 | TRBJ2-5 | TRBV18 | . | TGTGCCAGCTCACCACCCGGGACAGGACAAGAGACCCAGTACTTC | CASSPPGTGQETQYF
. | TRBJ1-1 | TRBV7-9 | . | TGTGCCAGCAGCAACCCTACCCTTGCCGCCCCCGAAGAAGCTTTCTTT | CASSNPTLAAPEEAFF
TRBD1 | TRBJ1-4 | TRBV7-2 | . | TGTGCCAGCAGCTTTAGACAGGGGGATGAAAAACTGTTTTTT | CASSFRQGDEKLFF
. | TRBJ1-1 | TRBV2 | . | TGTGCCAGCAGCGAGATTTTACAGGGATCTGAAGCTTTCTTT | CASSEILQGSEAFF
TRBD1 | TRBJ1-2 | TRBV18 | . | TGTGCCAGCTCACCACTGACCCCGGGACAGCCCTATGGCTACACCTTC | CASSPLTPGQPYGYTF
TRBD2 | TRBJ2-1 | TRBV29-1 | . | TGCAGCGCCGACACAGCGGGGGCTCTTTACAATGAGCAGTTCTTC | CSADTAGALYNEQFF
TRBD1 | TRBJ1-5 | TRBV7-2 | . | TGTGCCAGCAGCCACGGGACAGGGGGCAATCAGCCCCAGCATTTT | CASSHGTGGNQPQHF
. | TRBJ2-7 | TRBV5-5 | few | TGTGCCAGCAGCTTTCCCGCGATGGGCGTCTACGAGCAGTACTTC | CASSFPAMGVYEQYF
. | TRBJ2-3 | TRBV5-8 | . | TGTGCCAGCAGGCCCTCACGGGGGTGGGGCACAGATACGCAGTATTTT | CASRPSRGWGTDTQYF
TRBD1 | TRBJ1-4 | TRBV18 | . | TGTGCCAGCTCCCCGACAGGGAACGAAAGGGGAAAACTGTTTTTT | CASSPTGNERGKLFF
. | TRBJ1-1 | TRBV14 | . | TGTGCCAGCACAGGGGCGGATGAAGCTTTCTTT | CASTGADEAFF
. | TRBJ1-3 | TRBV19 | few | TGTGCCAGTAGCGACAAAGGTGCTGGAAACACCATATATTTT | CASSDKGAGNTIYF
. | TRBJ2-7 | TRBV4-1 | . | TGCGCCAGCAGCCAAGCCAATAGGGGTTTGGGCTACGAGCAGTACTTC | CASSQANRGLGYEQYF
. | TRBJ2-5 | TRBV5-5 | . | TGTGCCAGCAGCTTGGACAGAGATCAAGAGACCCAGTACTTC | CASSLDRDQETQYF
TRBD1 | TRBJ1-5 | TRBV18 | . | TGTGCCAGCTCCCCTTACAGGGGGCTTGAGCCTAATCAGCCCCAGCATTTT | CASSPYRGLEPNQPQHF
TRBD2 | TRBJ2-3 | TRBV6-1 | once | TGTGCCAGCAGGCCCGGGGGGTCGGCTACGCAGTATTTT | CASRPGGSATQYF
TRBD1 | TRBJ2-7 | TRBV28 | . | TGTGCCAGCAGTTTTCCGGACAGGGCCTTACCGTACTTC | CASSFPDRALPYF
TRBD1 | TRBJ1-4 | TRBV2 | . | TGTGCCAGCATCCTGACCTGCCGGGACAGGGGGCCTAAAAATGAAAAACTGTTTTTT | CASILTCRDRGPKNEKLFF
TRBD1 | TRBJ1-2 | TRBV19 | . | TGTGCCAGTAGTCCCGGGACAGGGTCGGGGAGGACCTTC | CASSPGTGSGRTF
TRBD1 | TRBJ2-3 | TRBV29-1 | once | TGCAGCGTTGAATTCCAGGGGGCAGATACGCAGTATTTT | CSVEFQGADTQYF
. | TRBJ2-2 | TRBV2 | . | TGTGCCAGCCATGGCTTGAGGACAGCCTATGTAGAGACCGGGGAGCTGTTTTTT | CASHGLRTAYVETGELFF
. | TRBJ2-7 | TRBV19 | . | TGTGCCAGTAGTAATCACAGGCTAGACGAGCAGTACTTC | CASSNHRLDEQYF
TRBD1 | TRBJ1-1 | TRBV25-1 | . | TGTGCCAGCAGTGAATTCCGGGACAGGGGAGGTATCACTGAAGCTTTCTTT | CASSEFRDRGGITEAFF
. | TRBJ1-3 | TRBV7-2 | . | TGTGCCAGCAGCGGAGGACCCACGGGACAACTTTTCTCTGGAAACACCATATATTTT | CASSGGPTGQLFSGNTIYF
. | TRBJ1-3 | TRBV18 | . | TGTGCCAGCTCACCGACAGAGAACAGTAGCTCTGGAAACACCATATATTTT | CASSPTENSSSGNTIYF